This TCR beta chain was identified during a study of identical twins. Study observations and caveats: Cord blood beta clonotypes that were abundant carried fewer insertions, and memory repertoires showed no such trend. Out-of-frame sharing of TCR alpha in monozygotic twins was underestimated by models.

Template switching (which added a universal primer site) was used, and cDNA carried unique molecular identifiers. A single record per CDR3 protein comes from TCRdb applying MiXCR to the 5' RACE reads. Of some 600,000 distinct CDR3 sequences listed, under 8.5% are singletons. Only healthy Caucasians were enrolled as donors. Comment on this clonotype: Its antigen remains unidentified.

J gave up 2 bases and V 4 bases, and 12 bases lay outside the gene matches. CDR3 length: 19 amino acids. Germline values: CDR1 LGHNA, CDR2 YNFKEQ. This sample also appeared in a second study, on yellow fever vaccine responses in identical twins.

The sequenced material came from PBMCs. The origin of this receptor is a woman under 30 in good health. The chain links TRBV4-2 to TRBJ2-5; 14 bases agree with TRBD2. Here the CDR3 reads CASSPPGLAGELLQETQYF. CDR3 bases: TGTGCCAGCAGCCCCCCGGGACTAGCGGGGGAACTCCTTCAAGAGACCCAGTACTTC.